Sequencing of this T cell receptor (beta chain) was carried out in a study of T cell responses to AZD1222 COVID-19 vaccine. Regarding the study as a whole: Nearly half of spike-specific TCRs reportedly target unmutated variant regions. At study baseline, merely five or six AZD1222 recipients were seropositive. Spike was spanned by vaccine-associated CD4 TCRs, with dominance at 160-218 and 743-854.

This clone has a single count. As yet, its antigen is unknown. Sequenced by immunoSEQ multiplex PCR; TCRdb stores in-frame clones only, minus some. The sample contains 150,000 to 200,000 clones, over 80% of which appear only once. Trimming left V 10 bases short and J 1 base short, with 16 bases between. Per the germline V gene, CDR1 is MNHEY and CDR2 is SVGAGI. The CDR3 runs 14 residues. Sequenced material: peripheral blood, taken on day 0 of AZD1222 vaccination. The TCR sequence derives from an adult in good health. This sequence joins TRBV6-5 and TRBJ2-5; tentative D call: TRBD1 (6 bases). As DNA, the CDR3 is TGTGCCACCGACAACAGGGTACTCCAAGAGACCCAGTACTTC. Its protein is CATDNRVLQETQYF.